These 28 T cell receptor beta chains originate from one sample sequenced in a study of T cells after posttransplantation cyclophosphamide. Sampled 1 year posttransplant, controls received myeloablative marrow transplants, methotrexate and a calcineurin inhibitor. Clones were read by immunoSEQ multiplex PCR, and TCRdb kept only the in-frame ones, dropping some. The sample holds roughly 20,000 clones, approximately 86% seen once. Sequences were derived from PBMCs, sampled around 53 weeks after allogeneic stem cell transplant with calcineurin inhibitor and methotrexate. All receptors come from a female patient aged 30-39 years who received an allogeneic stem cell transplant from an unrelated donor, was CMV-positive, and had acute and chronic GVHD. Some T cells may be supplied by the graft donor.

CDR3 DNA sequence: TGTGCCAGCAGCTTAGCAGAGAGAAATGAGCAGTTCTTC. Its translation: CASSLAERNEQFF. This chain connects TRBV7-2 to TRBJ2-1, with D uncertain. CDR3 length: 13 residues. Germline V gene data show CDR1 as SGHTA and CDR2 as FQGNSA. Trimming removed 0 bases at V and 7 bases at J, with 7 bases between.

CDR3 amino acids: CASSLPIGQGVNIQYF. In nucleotides, the CDR3 is TGTGCCAGCAGCCTTCCCATCGGGCAGGGGGTAAACATTCAGTACTTC. The chain links TRBV5-4 to TRBJ2-4, with 7 bases lining up with TRBD1. Germline V lookup: CDR1 SGHNT, CDR2 YYREEE (reference sequence). The CDR3 consists of 16 residues. The V segment lost 4 bases and the J segment 6 bases; nucleotides outside the gene matches: 13.

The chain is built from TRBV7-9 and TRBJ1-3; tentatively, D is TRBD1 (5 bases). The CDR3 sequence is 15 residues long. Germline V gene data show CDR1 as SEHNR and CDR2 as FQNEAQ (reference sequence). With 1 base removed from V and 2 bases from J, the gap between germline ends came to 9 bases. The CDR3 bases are TGTGCCAGCAGCTTAGGAGACAGCACTGGAAACACCATATATTTT. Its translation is CASSLGDSTGNTIYF. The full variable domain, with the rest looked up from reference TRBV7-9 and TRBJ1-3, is DTGVSQNPRHKITKRGQNVTFRCDPISEHNRLYWYRQTLGQGPEFLTYFQNEAQLEKSRLLSDRFSAERPKGSFSTLEIQRTEQGDSAMYLCASSLGDSTGNTIYFGEGSWLTVV.

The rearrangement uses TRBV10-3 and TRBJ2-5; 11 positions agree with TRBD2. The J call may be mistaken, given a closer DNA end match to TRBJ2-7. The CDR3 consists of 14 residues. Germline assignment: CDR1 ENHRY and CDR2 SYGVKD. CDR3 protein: CAISEGTSGYEQYF. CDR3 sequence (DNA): TGTGCCATCAGTGAGGGGACTAGCGGTTACGAGCAGTACTTC.

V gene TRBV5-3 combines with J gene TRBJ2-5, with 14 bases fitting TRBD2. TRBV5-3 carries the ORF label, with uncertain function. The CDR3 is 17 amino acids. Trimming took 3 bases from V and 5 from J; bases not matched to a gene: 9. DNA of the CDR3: TGTGCCAGAAGCTCAGGGACTAGCGGGAGCGTAGGGGAGACCCAGTACTTC. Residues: CARSSGTSGSVGETQYF.

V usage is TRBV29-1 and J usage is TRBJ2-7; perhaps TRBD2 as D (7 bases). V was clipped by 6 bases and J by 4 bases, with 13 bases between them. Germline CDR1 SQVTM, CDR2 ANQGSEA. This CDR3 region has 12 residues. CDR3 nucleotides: TGCAGCGTACTCAGGGGAGGGTACGAGCAGTACTTC. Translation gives CSVLRGGYEQYF.

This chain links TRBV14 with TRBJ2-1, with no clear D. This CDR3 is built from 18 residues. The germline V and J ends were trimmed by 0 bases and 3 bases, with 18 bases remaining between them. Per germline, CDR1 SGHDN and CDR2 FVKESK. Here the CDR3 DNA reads TGTGCCAGCAGCCAAGACACAGTGCTTAAGCTTAACTACAATGAGCAGTTCTTC. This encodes CASSQDTVLKLNYNEQFF.

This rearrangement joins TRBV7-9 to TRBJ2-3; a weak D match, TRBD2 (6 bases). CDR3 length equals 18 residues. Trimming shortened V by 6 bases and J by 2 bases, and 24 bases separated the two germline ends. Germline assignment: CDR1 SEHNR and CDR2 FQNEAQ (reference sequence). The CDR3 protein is CASSSRLRDSRFTDTQYF. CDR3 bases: TGTGCCAGCAGTTCGAGACTTCGGGACTCCAGATTCACAGATACGCAGTATTTT.

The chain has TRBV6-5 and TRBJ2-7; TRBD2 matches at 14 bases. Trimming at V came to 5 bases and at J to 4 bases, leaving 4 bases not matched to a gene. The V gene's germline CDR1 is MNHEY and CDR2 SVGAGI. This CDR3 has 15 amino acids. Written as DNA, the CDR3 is TGTGCCAGCAGTCTCGGGACTAGCGGGAGTTACGAGCAGTACTTC. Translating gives CASSLGTSGSYEQYF.

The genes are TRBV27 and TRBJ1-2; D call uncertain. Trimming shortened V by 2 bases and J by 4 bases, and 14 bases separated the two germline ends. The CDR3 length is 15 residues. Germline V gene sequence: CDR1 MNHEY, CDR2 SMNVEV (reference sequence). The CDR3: CASSLDYQNPYGYTF. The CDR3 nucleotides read TGTGCCAGCAGTTTAGACTACCAGAACCCCTATGGCTACACCTTC.

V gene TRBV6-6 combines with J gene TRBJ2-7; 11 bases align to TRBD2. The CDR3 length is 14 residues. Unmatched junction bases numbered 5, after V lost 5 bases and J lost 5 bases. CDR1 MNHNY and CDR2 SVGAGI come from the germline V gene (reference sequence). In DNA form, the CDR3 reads TGTGCCAGCAGTCCGACTAGCGGGATCGACGAGCAGTACTTC. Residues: CASSPTSGIDEQYF.

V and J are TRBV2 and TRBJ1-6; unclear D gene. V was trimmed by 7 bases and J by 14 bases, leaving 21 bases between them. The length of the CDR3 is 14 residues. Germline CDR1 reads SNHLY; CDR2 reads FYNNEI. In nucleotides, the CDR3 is TGTGCCAGCACGCGGGATCTCCTTAGTTCGGCCCTCCACTTT. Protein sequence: CASTRDLLSSALHF. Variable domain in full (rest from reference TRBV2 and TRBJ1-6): EPEVTQTPSHQVTQMGQEVILRCVPISNHLYFYWYRQILGQKVEFLVSFYNNEISEKSEIFDDQFSVERPDGSNFTLKIRSTKLEDSAMYFCASTRDLLSSALHFGNGTRLTVT.

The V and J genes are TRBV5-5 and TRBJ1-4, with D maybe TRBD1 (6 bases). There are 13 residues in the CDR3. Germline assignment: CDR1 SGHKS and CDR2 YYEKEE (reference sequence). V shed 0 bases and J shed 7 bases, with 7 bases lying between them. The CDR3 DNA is TGTGCCAGCAGCTTGGACAGGGTTGAAAAACTGTTTTTT. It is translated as CASSLDRVEKLFF.

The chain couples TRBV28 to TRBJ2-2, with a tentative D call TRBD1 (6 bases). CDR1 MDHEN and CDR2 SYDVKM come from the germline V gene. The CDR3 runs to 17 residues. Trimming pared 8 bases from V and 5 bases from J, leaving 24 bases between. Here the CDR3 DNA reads TGTGCCAGCTCTCCTCCCGGGACAACAGGAAGAACCGGGGAGCTGTTTTTT. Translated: CASSPPGTTGRTGELFF.

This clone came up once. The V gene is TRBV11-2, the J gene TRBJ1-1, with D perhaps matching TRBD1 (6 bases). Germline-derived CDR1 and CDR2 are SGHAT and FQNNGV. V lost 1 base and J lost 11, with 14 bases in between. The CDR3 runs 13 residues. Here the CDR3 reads CASSLAVQGIAFF. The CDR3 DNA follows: TGTGCCAGCAGCTTAGCAGTACAGGGCATCGCTTTCTTT.

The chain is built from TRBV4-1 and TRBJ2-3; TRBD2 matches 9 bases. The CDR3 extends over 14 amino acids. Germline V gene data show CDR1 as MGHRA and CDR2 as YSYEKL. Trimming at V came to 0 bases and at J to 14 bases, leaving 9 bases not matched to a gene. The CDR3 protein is CASSQDRAGGPGYF. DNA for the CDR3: TGCGCCAGCAGCCAAGATCGGGCGGGAGGGCCAGGGTATTTT.

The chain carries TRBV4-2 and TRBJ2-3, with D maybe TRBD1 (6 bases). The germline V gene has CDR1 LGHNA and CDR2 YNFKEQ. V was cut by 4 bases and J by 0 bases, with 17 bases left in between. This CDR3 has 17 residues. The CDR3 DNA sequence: TGTGCCAGCAGCCTAGGGACATGGCAAGATAGCACAGATACGCAGTATTTT. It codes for CASSLGTWQDSTDTQYF.

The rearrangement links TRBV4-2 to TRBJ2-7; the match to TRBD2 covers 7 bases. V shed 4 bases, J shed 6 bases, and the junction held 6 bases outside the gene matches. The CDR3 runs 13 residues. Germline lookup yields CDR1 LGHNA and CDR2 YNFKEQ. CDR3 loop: CASSPGSGPEQYF. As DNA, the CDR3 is TGTGCCAGCAGCCCAGGTAGCGGGCCCGAGCAGTACTTC.

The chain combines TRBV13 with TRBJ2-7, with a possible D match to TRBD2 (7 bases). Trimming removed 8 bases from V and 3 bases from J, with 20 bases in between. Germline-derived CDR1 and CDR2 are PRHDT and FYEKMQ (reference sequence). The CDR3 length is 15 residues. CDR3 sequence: CASRRSGEGDYEQYF. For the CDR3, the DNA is TGTGCCAGCCGAAGGTCAGGGGAGGGAGACTACGAGCAGTACTTC. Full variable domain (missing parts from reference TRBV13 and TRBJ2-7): AAGVIQSPRHLIKEKRETATLKCYPIPRHDTVYWYQQGPGQDPQFLISFYEKMQSDKGSIPDRFSAQQFSDYHSELNMSSLELGDSALYFCASRRSGEGDYEQYFGPGTRLTVT.

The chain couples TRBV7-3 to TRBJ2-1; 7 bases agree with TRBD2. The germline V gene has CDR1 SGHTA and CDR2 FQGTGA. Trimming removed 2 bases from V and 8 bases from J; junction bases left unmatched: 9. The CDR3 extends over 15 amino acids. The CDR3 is CASSLSGGSWDEQFF. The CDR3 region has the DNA TGTGCCAGCAGCTTATCGGGCGGGAGCTGGGATGAGCAGTTCTTC. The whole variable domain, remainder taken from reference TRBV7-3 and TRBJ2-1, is GAGVSQTPSNKVTEKGKYVELRCDPISGHTALYWYRQSLGQGPEFLIYFQGTGAADDSGLPNDRFFAVRPEGSVSTLKIQRTERGDSAVYLCASSLSGGSWDEQFFGPGTRLTVL.

The CDR3 loop reads CASSSRQGANTEAFF. The CDR3 DNA follows: TGTGCCAGCAGCTCGAGACAGGGGGCAAACACTGAAGCTTTCTTT. The chain carries TRBV5-6 and TRBJ1-1; TRBD1 agrees at 10 bases. The CDR3 sequence is 15 residues long. V lost 3 bases to trimming and J lost 2 bases; unmatched junction nucleotides: 4. Per the germline V gene, CDR1 is SGHDT and CDR2 is YYEEEE.

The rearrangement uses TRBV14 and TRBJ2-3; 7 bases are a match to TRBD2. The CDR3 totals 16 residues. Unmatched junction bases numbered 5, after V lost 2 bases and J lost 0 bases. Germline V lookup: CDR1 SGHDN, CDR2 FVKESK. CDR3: CASSQLRGTSTDTQYF. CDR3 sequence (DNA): TGTGCCAGCAGCCAACTGCGGGGGACGAGCACAGATACGCAGTATTTT. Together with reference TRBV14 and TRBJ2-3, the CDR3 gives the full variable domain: EAGVTQFPSHSVIEKGQTVTLRCDPISGHDNLYWYRRVMGKEIKFLLHFVKESKQDESGMPNNRFLAERTGGTYSTLKVQPAELEDSGVYFCASSQLRGTSTDTQYFGPGTRLTVL.

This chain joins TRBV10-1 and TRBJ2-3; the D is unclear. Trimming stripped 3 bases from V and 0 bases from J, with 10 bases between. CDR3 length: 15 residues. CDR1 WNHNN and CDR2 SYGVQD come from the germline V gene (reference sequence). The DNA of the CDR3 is TGCGCCAGCAGTGACCGAATTACTAGCACAGATACGCAGTATTTT. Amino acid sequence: CASSDRITSTDTQYF.

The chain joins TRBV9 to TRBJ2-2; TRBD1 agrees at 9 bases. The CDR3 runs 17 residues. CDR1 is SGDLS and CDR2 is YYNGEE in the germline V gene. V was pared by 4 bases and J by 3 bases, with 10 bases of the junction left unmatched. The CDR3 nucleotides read TGTGCCAGCAGCATCCGAACAGGGGGCTTGGACACCGGGGAGCTGTTTTTT. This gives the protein CASSIRTGGLDTGELFF.

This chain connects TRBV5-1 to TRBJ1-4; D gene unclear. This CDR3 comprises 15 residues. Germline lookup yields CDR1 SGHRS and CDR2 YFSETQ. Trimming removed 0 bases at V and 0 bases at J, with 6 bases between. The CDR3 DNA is TGCGCCAGCAGCTTGGGCGGGACAACTAATGAAAAACTGTTTTTT. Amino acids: CASSLGGTTNEKLFF.

The CDR3 nucleotides read TGCAGCGTTGGGGACAGGGGGTACGAGCAGTACTTC. Translated, it gives CSVGDRGYEQYF. The chain carries TRBV29-1 and TRBJ2-7; TRBD1 aligns across 11 bases. With 4 bases clipped from V and 4 bases from J, the junction kept 0 bases outside the gene matches. Looked up from germline, CDR1 is SQVTM and CDR2 is ANQGSEA. The CDR3 consists of 12 residues.

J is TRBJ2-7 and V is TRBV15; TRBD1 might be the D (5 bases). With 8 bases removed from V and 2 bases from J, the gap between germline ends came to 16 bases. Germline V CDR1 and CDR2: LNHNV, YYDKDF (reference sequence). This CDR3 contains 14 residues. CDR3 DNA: TGTGCCACCCAAGAGCCAGGGCCGGCCTACGAGCAGTACTTC. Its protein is CATQEPGPAYEQYF.

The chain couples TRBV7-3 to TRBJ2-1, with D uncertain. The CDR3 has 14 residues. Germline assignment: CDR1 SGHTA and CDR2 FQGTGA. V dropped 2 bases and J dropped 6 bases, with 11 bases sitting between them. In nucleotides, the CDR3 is TGTGCCAGCAGCTTATTTTCCACTTCCAATGAGCAGTTCTTC. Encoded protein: CASSLFSTSNEQFF.